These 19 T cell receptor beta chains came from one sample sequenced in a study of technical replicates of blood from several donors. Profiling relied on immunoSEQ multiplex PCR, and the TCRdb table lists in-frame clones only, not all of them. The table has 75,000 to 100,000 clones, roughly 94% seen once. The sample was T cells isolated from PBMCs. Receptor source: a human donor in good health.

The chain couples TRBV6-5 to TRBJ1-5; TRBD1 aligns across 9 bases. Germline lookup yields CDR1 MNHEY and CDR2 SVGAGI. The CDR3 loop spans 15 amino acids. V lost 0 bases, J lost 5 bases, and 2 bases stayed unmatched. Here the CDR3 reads CASSYSWTGDQPQHF. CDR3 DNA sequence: TGTGCCAGCAGTTACTCGTGGACAGGGGATCAGCCCCAGCATTTT.

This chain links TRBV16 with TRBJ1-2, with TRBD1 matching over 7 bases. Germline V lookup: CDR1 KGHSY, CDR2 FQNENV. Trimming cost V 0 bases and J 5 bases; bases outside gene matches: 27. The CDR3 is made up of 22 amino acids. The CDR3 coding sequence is TGTGCCAGCAGCCAATCGGGGGGACAGCGACTCAAGATCTACCGCGCCGGTTATGGCTACACCTTC. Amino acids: CASSQSGGQRLKIYRAGYGYTF.

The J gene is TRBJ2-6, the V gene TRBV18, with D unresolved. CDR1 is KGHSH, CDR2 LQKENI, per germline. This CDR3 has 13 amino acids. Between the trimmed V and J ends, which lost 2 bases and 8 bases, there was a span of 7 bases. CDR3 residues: CASSPSPTNVLTF. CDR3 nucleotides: TGTGCCAGCTCACCATCCCCAACCAACGTCCTGACTTTC.

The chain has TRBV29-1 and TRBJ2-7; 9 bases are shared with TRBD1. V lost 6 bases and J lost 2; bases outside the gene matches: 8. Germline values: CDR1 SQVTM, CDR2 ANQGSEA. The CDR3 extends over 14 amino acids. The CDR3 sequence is CSVQRQGVPYEQYF. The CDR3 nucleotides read TGCAGCGTCCAAAGACAGGGGGTCCCCTACGAGCAGTACTTC.

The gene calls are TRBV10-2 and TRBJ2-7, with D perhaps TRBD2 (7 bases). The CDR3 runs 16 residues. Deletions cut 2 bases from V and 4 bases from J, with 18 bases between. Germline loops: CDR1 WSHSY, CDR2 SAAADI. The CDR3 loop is CASSEIWGGASYEQYF. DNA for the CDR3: TGCGCCAGCAGTGAGATCTGGGGGGGGGCCTCATACGAGCAGTACTTC.

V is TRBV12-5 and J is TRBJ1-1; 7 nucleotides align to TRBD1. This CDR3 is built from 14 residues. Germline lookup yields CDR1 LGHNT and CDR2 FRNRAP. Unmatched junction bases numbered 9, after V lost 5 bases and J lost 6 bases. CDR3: CASGPDGTASEAFF. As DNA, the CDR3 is TGTGCTAGTGGTCCCGACGGGACAGCTTCTGAAGCTTTCTTT.

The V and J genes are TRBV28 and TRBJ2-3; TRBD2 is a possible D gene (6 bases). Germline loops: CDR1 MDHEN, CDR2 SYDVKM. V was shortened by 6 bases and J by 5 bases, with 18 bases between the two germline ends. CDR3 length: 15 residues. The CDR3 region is CASSPSGVQEDTQYF. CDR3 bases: TGTGCCAGCAGCCCATCGGGAGTACAAGAAGATACGCAGTATTTT.

CDR3 sequence: CASSYGHRSPLHF. The DNA for the CDR3 is TGTGCCAGCAGTTACGGGCATAGATCACCCCTCCACTTT. V gene TRBV6-5 combines with J gene TRBJ1-6; D remains unclear. The CDR3 length is 13 residues. Deletions cut 2 bases from V and 10 bases from J, with 9 bases between. CDR1 is MNHEY and CDR2 is SVGAGI in the germline V gene.

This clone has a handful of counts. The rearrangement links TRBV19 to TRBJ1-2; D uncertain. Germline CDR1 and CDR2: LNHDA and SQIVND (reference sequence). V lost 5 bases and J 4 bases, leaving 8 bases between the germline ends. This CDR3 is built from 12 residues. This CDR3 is CASSFTPYGYTF. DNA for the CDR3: TGTGCCAGTAGTTTTACACCCTATGGCTACACCTTC.

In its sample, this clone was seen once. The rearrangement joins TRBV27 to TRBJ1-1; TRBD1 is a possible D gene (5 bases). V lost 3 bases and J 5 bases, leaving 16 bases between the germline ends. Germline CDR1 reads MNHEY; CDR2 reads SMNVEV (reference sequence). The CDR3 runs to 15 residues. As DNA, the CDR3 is TGTGCCAGCAGTTTGTCTTCCGGGACTCGAACTGAAGCTTTCTTT. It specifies CASSLSSGTRTEAFF.

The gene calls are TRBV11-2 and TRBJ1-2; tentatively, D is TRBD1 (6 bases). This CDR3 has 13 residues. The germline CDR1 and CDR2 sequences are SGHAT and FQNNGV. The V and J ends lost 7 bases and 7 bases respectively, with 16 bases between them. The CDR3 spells CASKGTSEFGYTF. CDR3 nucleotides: TGTGCCAGCAAAGGGACATCGGAGTTTGGCTACACCTTC.

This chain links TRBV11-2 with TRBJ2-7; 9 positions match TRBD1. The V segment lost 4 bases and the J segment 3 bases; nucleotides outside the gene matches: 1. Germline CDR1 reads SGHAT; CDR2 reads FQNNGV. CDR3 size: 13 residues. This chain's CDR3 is CASSSGQGYEQYF. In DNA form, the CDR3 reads TGTGCCAGCAGCTCGGGACAGGGCTACGAGCAGTACTTC.

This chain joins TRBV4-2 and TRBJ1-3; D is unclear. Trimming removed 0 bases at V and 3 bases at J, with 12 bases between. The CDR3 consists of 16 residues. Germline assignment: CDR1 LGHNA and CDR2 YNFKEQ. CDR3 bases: TGTGCCAGCAGCCAAGAGGTAACAGCTCATGGAAACACCATATATTTT. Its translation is CASSQEVTAHGNTIYF.

CDR3 sequence reads: CASSLGSLSYEQYF. For the CDR3, the DNA is TGTGCCAGCAGTTTAGGGAGTCTTTCCTACGAGCAGTACTTC. V is TRBV28 and J is TRBJ2-7; D perhaps matches TRBD2 (5 bases). CDR3 length: 14 amino acids. Germline V gene lookup returns CDR1 MDHEN and CDR2 SYDVKM. Trimming shortened V by 2 bases and J by 1 base, and 9 bases separated the two germline ends.

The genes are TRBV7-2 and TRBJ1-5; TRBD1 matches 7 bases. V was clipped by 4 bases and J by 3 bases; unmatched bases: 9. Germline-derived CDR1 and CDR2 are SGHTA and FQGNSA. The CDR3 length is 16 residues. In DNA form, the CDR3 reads TGTGCCAGCAGCTCCCACGACGGACAGGTCAATCAGCCCCAGCATTTT. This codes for CASSSHDGQVNQPQHF.

The CDR3 DNA reads TGTGCCACATTAGGGATGGGGGCGAATAGCAATCAGCCCCAGCATTTT. This codes for CATLGMGANSNQPQHF. V and J are TRBV19 and TRBJ1-5; possible D gene TRBD1, 6 bases. The V gene lost 10 bases and the J gene lost 0 bases, with 19 bases spanning the gap. The CDR3 runs to 16 residues. CDR1 LNHDA and CDR2 SQIVND come from the germline V gene (reference sequence).

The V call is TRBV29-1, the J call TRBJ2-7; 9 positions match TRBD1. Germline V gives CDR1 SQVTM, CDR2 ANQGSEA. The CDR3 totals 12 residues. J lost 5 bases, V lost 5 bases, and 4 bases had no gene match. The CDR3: CSVWDRVNEQYF. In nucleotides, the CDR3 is TGCAGCGTTTGGGACAGGGTCAACGAGCAGTACTTC.

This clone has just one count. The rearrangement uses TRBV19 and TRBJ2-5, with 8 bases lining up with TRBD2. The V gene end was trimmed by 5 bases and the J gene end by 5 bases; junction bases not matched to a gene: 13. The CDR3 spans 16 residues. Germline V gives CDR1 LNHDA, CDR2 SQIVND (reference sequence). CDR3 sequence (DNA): TGTGCCAGTAGTCCTGCTCACGGACTAGCTGCGGAGACCCAGTACTTC. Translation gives CASSPAHGLAAETQYF.

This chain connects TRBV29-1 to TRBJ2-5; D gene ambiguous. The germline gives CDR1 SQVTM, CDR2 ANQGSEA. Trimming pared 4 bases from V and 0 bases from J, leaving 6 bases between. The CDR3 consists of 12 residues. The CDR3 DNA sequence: TGCAGCGTTGTGAGTCACCAAGAGACCCAGTACTTC. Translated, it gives CSVVSHQETQYF. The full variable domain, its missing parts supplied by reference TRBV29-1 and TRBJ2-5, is SAVISQKPSRDICQRGTSLTIQCQVDSQVTMMFWYRQQPGQSLTLIATANQGSEATYESGFVIDKFPISRPNLTFSTLTVSNMSPEDSSIYLCSVVSHQETQYFGPGTRLLVL.